One and the same sample provided the 16 T cell receptor beta chains below, sequenced in a study of cytomegalovirus exposure and HLA in healthy donors. PCR employed 60 Vbeta and 13 Jbeta primers. Using immunoSEQ multiplex PCR, the repertoire was profiled, and TCRdb retains in-frame clones only, with some absent. Of fewer than 110,000 clones listed, more than 75% are singletons. The sample was PBMCs. These receptors were obtained from a woman aged 18-29 years in good health and CMV-seropositive.

The V call is TRBV19, the J call TRBJ2-3; the match to TRBD2 covers 11 bases. V lost 6 bases to trimming and J lost 0 bases; unmatched junction nucleotides: 14. Germline CDR1 reads LNHDA; CDR2 reads SQIVND (reference sequence). The CDR3 has 19 amino acids. The CDR3 coding sequence is TGTGCCAGTAGCCCTTATACTTCCGGGACTAGCGGCAGCACAGATACGCAGTATTTT. As protein: CASSPYTSGTSGSTDTQYF.

The chain is built from TRBV7-2 and TRBJ2-7, with 8 nucleotides matching TRBD1. Germline CDR1 and CDR2: SGHTA and FQGNSA. The CDR3 loop spans 14 amino acids. With 5 bases clipped from V and 4 bases from J, the junction kept 7 bases outside the gene matches. CDR3: CASSTGQGAYEQYF. The CDR3 DNA follows: TGTGCCAGCAGCACGGGGCAGGGGGCTTACGAGCAGTACTTC.

The chain couples TRBV5-8 to TRBJ2-1; tentatively, D is TRBD2 (5 bases). The V gene lost 4 bases and the J gene lost 5 bases, with 10 bases spanning the gap. The germline CDR1 and CDR2 sequences are SGHTS and YDEGEE. The CDR3 runs to 13 residues. CDR3 nucleotides: TGTGCCAGCAGCCAGGACTGGAACAATGAGCAGTTCTTC. It translates to CASSQDWNNEQFF.

This chain links TRBV5-1 with TRBJ1-2; 8 nucleotides match TRBD1. The CDR3 contains 15 residues. V gave up 7 bases and J gave up 4 bases; unmatched junction bases: 12. Looked up from germline, CDR1 is SGHRS and CDR2 is YFSETQ. The CDR3 region has the DNA TGCGCCAGCGGAAAAGACCAGGGGGCCGGCTATGGCTACACCTTC. Residues: CASGKDQGAGYGYTF.

The chain carries TRBV5-5 and TRBJ2-1; TRBD2 agrees at 7 bases. The trim removed 4 bases at V and 6 bases at J, leaving 19 bases unmatched. The V gene's germline CDR1 is SGHKS and CDR2 YYEKEE (reference sequence). The CDR3 contains 18 residues. CDR3 sequence: CASSGSHHGTTLGNEQFF. CDR3 in DNA: TGTGCCAGCAGCGGATCACATCACGGGACTACGTTAGGCAATGAGCAGTTCTTC.

The chain has TRBV19 and TRBJ2-7, with D hard to call. CDR3 length: 14 amino acids. Germline V gives CDR1 LNHDA, CDR2 SQIVND (reference sequence). V lost 1 base and J lost 6, with 13 bases in between. Written as DNA, the CDR3 is TGTGCCAGTAGTATAGGAGAAACTACCTCCGAGCAGTACTTC. Its translation is CASSIGETTSEQYF.

In this sample, this clone turned up a few times. This chain uses TRBV7-9 with TRBJ2-1; weak D call: TRBD2 (7 bases). Germline values: CDR1 SEHNR, CDR2 FQNEAQ (reference sequence). V gave up 5 bases and J gave up 2 bases, with 22 bases separating them. The CDR3 sequence is 18 residues long. The CDR3 here is CASSPRAGAVRAYNEQFF. DNA of the CDR3: TGTGCCAGCAGCCCCCGGGCGGGGGCAGTAAGGGCCTACAATGAGCAGTTCTTC. The full variable domain, in which reference TRBV7-9 and TRBJ2-1 provide the parts outside the CDR3, is DTGVSQNPRHKITKRGQNVTFRCDPISEHNRLYWYRQTLGQGPEFLTYFQNEAQLEKSRLLSDRFSAERPKGSFSTLEIQRTEQGDSAMYLCASSPRAGAVRAYNEQFFGPGTRLTVL.

CDR3 bases: TGCGCCAGCAGCTTCTCCGGGACAGGGGGCTACACCGGGGAGCTGTTTTTT. It encodes CASSFSGTGGYTGELFF. J is TRBJ2-2 and V is TRBV5-1, with TRBD1 matching over 12 bases. Germline V gives CDR1 SGHRS, CDR2 YFSETQ. The V and J ends lost 2 bases and 3 bases, in that order; junction bases with no gene match: 5. The CDR3 is made up of 17 amino acids.

On this clone itself: Other DNA variants within this sample encode the same CDR3. The V call is TRBV13, the J call TRBJ1-1; no reliable D call. Trimming shortened V by 5 bases and J by 0 bases, and 7 bases separated the two germline ends. Germline assignment: CDR1 PRHDT and CDR2 FYEKMQ (reference sequence). The CDR3 consists of 13 residues. In DNA form, the CDR3 reads TGTGCCAGCAGCCCCAGTGTGAACACTGAAGCTTTCTTT. This codes for CASSPSVNTEAFF.

The chain recombines TRBV9 with TRBJ1-3; D not certain. CDR3 length equals 13 residues. Trimming took off 1 base at V and 3 bases at J, with 5 bases between the two ends. Germline V lookup: CDR1 SGDLS, CDR2 YYNGEE. The CDR3 bases are TGTGCCAGCAGCGTATCCCTTGGAAACACCATATATTTT. It yields the protein CASSVSLGNTIYF.

The V call is TRBV27, the J call TRBJ1-1; 7 bases map to TRBD1. Trimming removed 4 bases from V and 0 bases from J; junction bases left unmatched: 8. This CDR3 has 16 amino acids. From germline, CDR1 is MNHEY and CDR2 SMNVEV (reference sequence). The CDR3 reads CASSSPLRGLNTEAFF. In DNA, the CDR3 is TGTGCCAGCAGTTCCCCATTAAGGGGGCTGAACACTGAAGCTTTCTTT.

The V call is TRBV5-6, the J call TRBJ1-1, with D unclear. V was pared by 4 bases and J by 4 bases, with 14 bases between. The CDR3 sequence is 14 residues long. Looked up from germline, CDR1 is SGHDT and CDR2 is YYEEEE. The CDR3 is CASSHHGMGTEAFF. CDR3 coding DNA: TGTGCCAGCAGCCACCACGGGATGGGCACTGAAGCTTTCTTT.

The chain has TRBV28 and TRBJ2-4; the D gene is possibly TRBD2 (6 bases). CDR1 MDHEN and CDR2 SYDVKM come from the germline V gene. This CDR3 is built from 15 residues. Trimming removed 6 bases at V and 3 bases at J, with 15 bases between. CDR3 nucleotides: TGTGCCAGCAGCCTCTATTCGGGACTCAAAAACATTCAGTACTTC. It specifies CASSLYSGLKNIQYF.

The chain couples TRBV7-2 to TRBJ2-7; 9 bases agree with TRBD2. CDR1 is SGHTA and CDR2 is FQGNSA in the germline V gene. CDR3 length: 16 amino acids. After removal of 5 bases from V and 12 bases from J, the junction contained 20 bases not matched to a gene. In DNA, the CDR3 is TGTGCCAGCAGCCCCGCCCGTAGCGCGGGAGGGCTTCTGAGGTACTTC. As protein: CASSPARSAGGLLRYF.

For this clone: The same CDR3 also results from other DNA sequences found in this sample. This rearrangement joins TRBV12-5 to TRBJ1-1, with D maybe TRBD1 (6 bases). This CDR3 has 13 residues. Germline V gives CDR1 LGHNT, CDR2 FRNRAP. V was pared by 6 bases and J by 1 base, with 9 bases between. The CDR3 is CASGLQGNTEAFF. Written as DNA, the CDR3 is TGTGCTAGTGGCCTACAGGGGAACACTGAAGCTTTCTTT.

This clone was counted between two and nine times. This sample also contains other DNA sequences that code for the same CDR3. The chain recombines TRBV5-4 with TRBJ2-3; TRBD2 matches at 11 bases. Germline V gene sequence: CDR1 SGHNT, CDR2 YYREEE (reference sequence). The CDR3 loop spans 16 amino acids. V was clipped by 0 bases and J by 3 bases; unmatched bases: 3. This chain's CDR3 is CASSLGLAGLTDTQYF. The DNA of the CDR3 is TGTGCCAGCAGCTTGGGACTAGCGGGACTGACAGATACGCAGTATTTT.